Reported below is one TCR beta chain. Antigen: not known. The data belong to a study of CD8 T cells in Susac syndrome. Study-wide findings and caveats: TCR sequencing and HLA analysis covered a relatively small number of individuals.

Random hexamers were used to reverse transcribe the RNA input (about 0.5 to 1 ug). The TCR beta CDR3 was amplified by immunoSEQ multiplex PCR across 54 Vbeta, 13 Jbeta. TCRdb re-derived calls from the immunoSEQ multiplex PCR reads in MiXCR, one entry per CDR3 protein. There are roughly 130,000 distinct CDR3 sequences in the sample; about 95% occur only once, and approximately 0.11% lies in the top ten. Germline CDR1 is SEHNR and CDR2 is FQNEAQ (reference sequence). V was trimmed by 3 bases and J by 1 base, leaving 10 bases between them. The CDR3 runs to 15 residues. Treatment-naive patients with stable or active relapsing-remitting disease were the multiple sclerosis controls.

The chain links TRBV7-9 to TRBJ2-1; tentatively, D is TRBD1 (6 bases). The sequenced material came from CD4+ T cells from PBMCs. This TCR was recovered from a human donor with multiple sclerosis. CDR3 amino acids: CASSFIQGSYNEQFF. CDR3 bases: TGTGCCAGCAGCTTTATCCAGGGGTCCTACAATGAGCAGTTCTTC.